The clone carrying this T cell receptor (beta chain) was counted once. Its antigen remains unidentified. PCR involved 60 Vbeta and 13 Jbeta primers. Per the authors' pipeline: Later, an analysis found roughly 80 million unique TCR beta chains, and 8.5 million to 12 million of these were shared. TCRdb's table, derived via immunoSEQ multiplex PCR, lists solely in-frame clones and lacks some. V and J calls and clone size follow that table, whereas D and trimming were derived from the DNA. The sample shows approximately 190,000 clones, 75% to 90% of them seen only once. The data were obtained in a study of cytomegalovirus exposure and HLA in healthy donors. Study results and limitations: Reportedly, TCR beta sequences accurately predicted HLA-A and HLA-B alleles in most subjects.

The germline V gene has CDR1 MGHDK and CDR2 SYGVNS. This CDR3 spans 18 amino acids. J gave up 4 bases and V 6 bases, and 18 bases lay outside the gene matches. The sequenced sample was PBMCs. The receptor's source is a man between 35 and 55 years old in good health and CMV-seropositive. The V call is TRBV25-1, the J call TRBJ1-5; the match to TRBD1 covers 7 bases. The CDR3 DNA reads TGTGCCAGCAGCAAGAAAGAGAAGGGGGCAGTCAAAAATCAGCCCCAGCATTTT. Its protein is CASSKKEKGAVKNQPQHF.